The TCR beta chain described here comes from a study of blood T cells in healthy people across ages (dated by TCRdb to the mid-2010s). Context from the whole study: In model experiments, roughly one uniquely barcoded TCR beta cDNA molecule per two T cells was captured by template switching. Using deep sequencing normalized with unique cDNA molecular identifiers, the study measured how TCR beta repertoire diversity changes with age. The donors were divided into four age groups: young (average around 15 years), middle-aged (about 41), aged (about 56) and long-lived (around 87). Two additional independent replicas of 1 million unique cDNA reads from the same blood draw were analyzed for two donors (one aged 18 to 30 and one aged 80 or older).

The method was 5' RACE. The reads were generated on an Illumina HiSeq 2500. A second about 7 to 12 cycle PCR used a sample-barcoded 5' primer and a J-beta primer mix. Each TCR beta cDNA molecule received a unique molecular identifier from a template-switch 5' adaptor carrying 12 random nucleotides. Each sample yielded at least 3 million CDR3-containing paired-end reads. First-strand cDNA was synthesized from all RNA with the Mint cDNA synthesis kit, primed by a TRBC-specific oligonucleotide. Following uracil-DNA glycosylase treatment, a first 18-cycle PCR with universal primers M1SS and BC2_uni_R was performed on all cDNA. As for how the authors treated the data: For normalization, 1 million high-quality reads, each with a distinct molecular identifier, were randomly selected from each sample. Instead of being binned into consensus sequences, reads that shared molecular identifiers were thrown out. MiTCR, with a Q25 quality threshold and the strictest error-elimination algorithm, was used for CDR3 identification, clonotype clustering and error correction. Lower-bound total TCR beta diversity was estimated with a nonparametric unseen species model using Euler transformation. TCRdb passed the public sequencing reads through fastp at Q25 and MiXCR, retaining productive beta sequences. A single entry per CDR3 protein holds the most common genes and DNA from its merged rows. V and J calls and clone size were set by TCRdb, not the authors. This sample gives nearly 800,000 distinct CDR3 sequences in total; just under 25% of them show up just once. Around 3.6% of the sample goes to the ten largest clones.

The roughly 39 donors, aged roughly 6 to 100 years, were systemically healthy Caucasian individuals from Russia. Each donor gave about 9.8 milliliters of peripheral blood, drawn into EDTA-treated Vacutainer tubes. Ficoll-Paque density-gradient centrifugation was used to isolate PBMCs, with at least 7 million per sample. Total RNA, at least 5 micrograms per sample, was extracted from PBMCs with Trizol reagent. For every donor, an aliquot of PBMCs went through flow cytometry to measure the percentages of naive CD45RAhigh/CD27high T cells. The table lists this clonotype with a few counts. Its antigen remains undetermined. Per-nucleotide qualities are absent, and no much larger clonotype sits a single base away. Including the terminal cysteine and phenylalanine, the CDR3 comprises 17 residues. Kept here is only the CDR3 DNA, which spans 51 bases and is read in frame from base 1. CDR1 and CDR2 were assigned from the germline V gene as SGHTA and FQGNSA. Trimmed from V: 6 bases; trimmed from J: 0 bases; junction bases lacking a gene match: 10.

Study-wide findings and limitations: As age increased, observed TCR beta diversity per million T cells dropped in a roughly linear way, and a significant reduction was already evident by age around 41. Observed TCR beta diversity correlated strongly with the percentage of naive T cells measured by flow cytometry. Because the CMV infection status of the donors was unknown, age-related changes in expanded clonotypes may potentially have been confounded. Since profiling was done on bulk unsorted PBMCs, naive and antigen-experienced compartments could not be conclusively compared. Compared with the aged group, the long-lived group had more naive CD4+ T cells, fewer expanded clones and increased TCR diversity, a pattern suggesting age selection. Estimates of total diversity from one million sequenced T cells were regarded as lower bounds and underestimates.

This sample was shared with a second study, whose subject was T cells of mothers and their children. As noted in the second study: Nine systemically healthy Caucasian individuals served as donors, namely three mothers together with their six children. cDNA synthesis used all of the extracted RNA, with roughly 1.6 ug of RNA in each 15 ul reaction. In the second PCR, the M1S primer introduced both the sample barcodes and 2-4 random nucleotides. Over 8.5 million TCR beta CDR3 reads were obtained for each mother, and about 3 million reads were obtained for each child. Thymic selection shapes the output of TCR recombination in a similar way in related and unrelated pairs, and inherited differences have a minor effect. Related mother-child pairs always showed normalized repertoire overlap that was slightly higher than in unrelated mother-child pairs, though the difference was never significant. No persistent microchimeric T cell clones were found, with a detection sensitivity of approximately 95 clones per million clonotypes. In the study, deep NGS was used to compare the TCR beta repertoires of mothers and children, and features distinguishing related mother-child pairs from unrelated individuals were sought. The mean age was around 40 +/- 4 years for the mothers and approximately 11 +/- 4 years for the children. Libraries were sequenced on Illumina HiSeq 2000 with 100+100 nt paired-end reads after adapter ligation with NEBNext reagents. To avoid cross-contamination, the mother libraries and the child libraries were prepared a month apart and sequenced in separate runs. Between roughly 500,000 and 2,100,000 distinct TCR beta clonotypes were identified per donor. Naive TCR beta clonotypes were estimated from low-frequency clonotypes matched to each donor's FACS-determined naive share, without sorting.

The V and J genes are TRBV7-2 and TRBJ2-7; TRBD2 fits 11 bases in the junction. The sequence came from a boy aged 10-17 years in good health. Sample: blood. The DNA is as follows: TGTGCCAGCAGTCACAAGACTAGCGGGACACCCTCCTACGAGCAGTACTTC. The encoded protein is CASSHKTSGTPSYEQYF.